This entry lists 12 T cell receptor beta chains sequenced from one sample in a study of blood T cell repertoires in COVID-19. Sequencing used immunoSEQ multiplex PCR; TCRdb keeps in-frame clones, though not all of them. This table has about 81,000 clones, roughly four fifths appearing once. Sequenced material: peripheral blood. The receptors shown here come from a man aged 60 to 69 with acute or convalescent COVID-19.

The rearrangement uses TRBV12-3 or TRBV12-4 and TRBJ1-3; possibly TRBD1 for D (6 bases). The CDR3 runs 11 residues. With 5 bases removed from V and 11 bases from J, the gap between germline ends came to 10 bases. CDR3 nucleotides: TGTGCCAGCAGTGTCACAGGGTCCATATATTTT. As protein: CASSVTGSIYF.

This chain joins TRBV6-6 and TRBJ1-3; D remains unclear. Germline loops: CDR1 MNHNY, CDR2 SVGAGI (reference sequence). Trimming removed 6 bases at V and 0 bases at J, with 12 bases between. The CDR3 length is 15 residues. CDR3 sequence: CASRWQEVSGNTIYF. The DNA of the CDR3 is TGTGCCAGCAGATGGCAGGAAGTCTCTGGAAACACCATATATTTT.

CDR3 nucleotide sequence: TGTGCCAGCAGTTTCAGGGGAGAGCAGTTCTTC. Residues: CASSFRGEQFF. The chain is built from TRBV12-3 or TRBV12-4 and TRBJ2-1; possible D gene TRBD1, 6 bases. The CDR3 is 11 amino acids. V was clipped by 3 bases and J by 10 bases, with 7 bases between them.

The chain couples TRBV5-4 to TRBJ1-2, with unresolved D. Germline CDR1 reads SGHNT; CDR2 reads YYREEE (reference sequence). The V end lost 2 bases, the J end lost 0 bases, and 5 bases lay between the germline ends. The CDR3 has 13 residues. As DNA, the CDR3 is TGTGCCAGCAGCTTCTTAGCTAACTATGGCTACACCTTC. This gives the protein CASSFLANYGYTF.

The CDR3 sequence: CASSYLRTGPTYEQYF. The CDR3 coding sequence is TGTGCCAGCAGTTACTTGAGGACAGGGCCTACCTACGAGCAGTACTTC. J is TRBJ2-7 and V is TRBV6-5; 8 nucleotides align to TRBD1. V was pared by 1 base and J by 2 bases, with 7 bases of the junction left unmatched. Germline-derived CDR1 and CDR2 are MNHEY and SVGAGI. The CDR3 runs 16 residues.

This chain joins TRBV11-2 and TRBJ2-7; D remains ambiguous. V was clipped by 0 bases and J by 2 bases, with 2 bases between them. CDR1 SGHAT and CDR2 FQNNGV come from the germline V gene. CDR3 size: 12 residues. The chain's CDR3 is CASSLDTYEQYF. The CDR3 DNA reads TGTGCCAGCAGCTTAGATACCTACGAGCAGTACTTC.

This clone was found many times. The chain couples TRBV12-3 or TRBV12-4 to TRBJ1-1; D gene ambiguous. The CDR3 sequence is 13 residues long. V shed 6 bases and J shed 4 bases, with 12 bases lying between them. The CDR3 sequence is CASRVLRGTEAFF. CDR3 DNA sequence: TGTGCCAGCAGAGTATTACGGGGCACTGAAGCTTTCTTT.

The genes are TRBV7-2 and TRBJ2-1, with 16 bases fitting TRBD2. Germline CDR1 and CDR2: SGHTA and FQGNSA. The J segment lost 7 bases and the V segment lost 1 base, leaving 7 bases of the junction unmatched. This CDR3 region has 18 residues. The CDR3 DNA follows: TGTGCCAGCAGCTTAGGTCCCCCGGGACTAGCGGGAGGGAATGAGCAGTTCTTC. Translation gives CASSLGPPGLAGGNEQFF.

The chain links TRBV5-1 to TRBJ1-1; D remains unclear. The CDR3 has 13 residues. V shed 2 bases and J shed 4 bases, with 9 bases lying between them. Germline values: CDR1 SGHRS, CDR2 YFSETQ. The CDR3 sequence is CASSLDPTTEAFF. The CDR3 DNA sequence: TGCGCCAGCAGCTTAGATCCTACCACTGAAGCTTTCTTT.

This chain joins TRBV18 and TRBJ2-1, with a possible D match to TRBD2 (7 bases). This CDR3 region has 18 residues. Germline CDR1 KGHSH, CDR2 LQKENI. V gave up 0 bases and J gave up 4 bases, with 19 bases separating them. The CDR3 bases are TGTGCCAGCTCACCACCGGGAGGGGGGGCCGGCCCATACAATGAGCAGTTCTTC. It is translated as CASSPPGGGAGPYNEQFF.

The chain recombines TRBV30 with TRBJ1-2; D not certain. Germline values: CDR1 GTSNPN, CDR2 SVGIG (reference sequence). CDR3 length: 13 amino acids. Trimming cost V 3 bases and J 6 bases, with 14 bases left between them. This chain's CDR3 is CAWSVMLLDGYTF. The CDR3 DNA reads as TGTGCCTGGAGCGTAATGCTACTCGATGGCTACACCTTC.

The sample holds one count of this clone. V and J are TRBV19 and TRBJ1-5; TRBD1 aligns across 7 bases. The V gene's germline CDR1 is LNHDA and CDR2 SQIVND (reference sequence). CDR3 size: 13 residues. V shed 6 bases and J 6 bases; nucleotides not matched to a gene: 5. CDR3 DNA: TGTGCCAGTAGCTTAGACAGGGCTCAGCCCCAGCATTTT. Amino acid sequence: CASSLDRAQPQHF. Complete variable domain (other parts from reference TRBV19 and TRBJ1-5): DGGITQSPKYLFRKEGQNVTLSCEQNLNHDAMYWYRQDPGQGLRLIYYSQIVNDFQKGDIAEGYSVSREKKESFPLTVTSAQKNPTAFYLCASSLDRAQPQHFGDGTRLSIL.